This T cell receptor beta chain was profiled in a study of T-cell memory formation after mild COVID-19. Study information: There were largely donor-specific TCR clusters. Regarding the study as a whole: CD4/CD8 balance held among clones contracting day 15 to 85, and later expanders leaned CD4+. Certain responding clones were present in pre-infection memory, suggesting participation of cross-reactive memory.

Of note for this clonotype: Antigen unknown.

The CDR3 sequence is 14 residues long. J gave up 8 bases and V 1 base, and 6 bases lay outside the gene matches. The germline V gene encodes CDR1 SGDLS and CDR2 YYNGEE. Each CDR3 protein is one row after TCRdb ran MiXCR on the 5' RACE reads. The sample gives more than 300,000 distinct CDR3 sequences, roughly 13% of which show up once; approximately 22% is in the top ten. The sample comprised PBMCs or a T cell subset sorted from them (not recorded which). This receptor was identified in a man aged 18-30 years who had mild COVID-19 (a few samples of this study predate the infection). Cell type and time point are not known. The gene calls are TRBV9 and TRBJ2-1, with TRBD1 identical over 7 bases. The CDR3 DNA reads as TGTGCCAGCAGCGTAAGACCGGGACAGTATGAGCAGTTCTTC. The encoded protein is CASSVRPGQYEQFF.